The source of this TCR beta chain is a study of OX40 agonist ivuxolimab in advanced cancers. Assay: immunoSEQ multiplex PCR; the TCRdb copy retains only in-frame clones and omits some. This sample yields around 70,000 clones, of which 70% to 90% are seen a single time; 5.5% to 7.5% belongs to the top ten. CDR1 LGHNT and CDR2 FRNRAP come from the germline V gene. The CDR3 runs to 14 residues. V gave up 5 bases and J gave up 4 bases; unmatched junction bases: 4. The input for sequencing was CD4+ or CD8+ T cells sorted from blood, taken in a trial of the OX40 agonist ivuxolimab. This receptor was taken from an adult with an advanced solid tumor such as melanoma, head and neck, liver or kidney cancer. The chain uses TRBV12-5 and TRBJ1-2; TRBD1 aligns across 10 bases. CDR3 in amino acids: CASGRDRGVYGYTF. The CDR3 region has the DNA TGTGCTAGTGGTCGGGACAGGGGCGTCTATGGCTACACCTTC.